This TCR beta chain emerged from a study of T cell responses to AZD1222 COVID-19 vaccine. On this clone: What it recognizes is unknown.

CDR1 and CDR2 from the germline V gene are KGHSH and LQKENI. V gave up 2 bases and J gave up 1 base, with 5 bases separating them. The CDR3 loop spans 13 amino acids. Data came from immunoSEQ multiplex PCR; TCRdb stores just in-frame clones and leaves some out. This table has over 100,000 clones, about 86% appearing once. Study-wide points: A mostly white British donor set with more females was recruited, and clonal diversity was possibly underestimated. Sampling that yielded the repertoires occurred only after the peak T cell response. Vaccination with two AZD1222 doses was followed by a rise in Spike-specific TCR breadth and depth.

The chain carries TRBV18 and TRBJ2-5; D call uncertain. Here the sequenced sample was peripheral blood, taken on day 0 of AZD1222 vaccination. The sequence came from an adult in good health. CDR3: CASSPEGQETQYF. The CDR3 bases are TGTGCCAGCTCACCAGAAGGCCAAGAGACCCAGTACTTC.